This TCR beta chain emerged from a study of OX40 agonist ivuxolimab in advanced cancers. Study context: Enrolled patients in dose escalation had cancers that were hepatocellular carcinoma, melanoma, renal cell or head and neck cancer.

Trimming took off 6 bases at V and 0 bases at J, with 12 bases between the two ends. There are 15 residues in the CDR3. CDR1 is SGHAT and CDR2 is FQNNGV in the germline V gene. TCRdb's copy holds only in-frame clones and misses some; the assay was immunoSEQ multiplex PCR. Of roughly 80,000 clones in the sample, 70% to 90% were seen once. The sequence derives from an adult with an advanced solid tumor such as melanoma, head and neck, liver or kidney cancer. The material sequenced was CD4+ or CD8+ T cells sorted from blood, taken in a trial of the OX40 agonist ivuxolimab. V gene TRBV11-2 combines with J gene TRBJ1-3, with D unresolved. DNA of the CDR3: TGTGCCAGCAGTTCGTGGGGAAGCTCTGGAAACACCATATATTTT. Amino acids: CASSSWGSSGNTIYF.